Given below is one TCR beta chain in context. Per the authors' pipeline: Cell counts per sample came from amplifying reference gene primers. Clones were sequenced by immunoSEQ multiplex PCR, and TCRdb holds only the in-frame ones, with some missing. From that table come the V and J calls and clone size; the DNA was used to work out D and trimming. This table holds some 170,000 clones, about 78% found once. The data were obtained in a study of blood T cell repertoires in COVID-19. Study-level background: Acute-phase and convalescent COVID-19 samples originated in the United States, Italy and Spain. T cells, B-cell-depleted T cells, or PBMCs provided the cDNA or gDNA that served as material.

V was shortened by 4 bases and J by 0 bases, with 19 bases between the two germline ends. Germline V gives CDR1 GTSNPN, CDR2 SVGIG (reference sequence). The CDR3 covers 16 residues. Recovered participants had two consecutive negative NP/OP PCR tests, healthcare professional clearance, or symptom resolution. This sequence originates from a woman in her 50s who had recovered from COVID-19. The sequencing sample was made of PBMCs or T cells enriched from blood (not recorded which). This chain uses TRBV30 with TRBJ2-7, with D perhaps matching TRBD1 (6 bases). The CDR3 spells CAWMGIGQRSSYEQYF. In DNA, the CDR3 is TGTGCCTGGATGGGGATTGGACAGAGGAGCTCCTACGAGCAGTACTTC.